This T cell receptor (beta chain) appears in the sequencing data of a study of blood T cells in healthy people across ages. Through a sample-barcoded 5' primer and a J-beta primer mix, a second PCR was run for roughly 7 to 11 cycles. TCRdb ran MiXCR on the 5' RACE reads and lists one entry per CDR3 protein. The sample yields about 570,000 distinct CDR3 sequences, 25% to 35% seen once. Study conclusions and caveats: Estimated diversity across one million T cells was deemed an underestimate.

Germline V gene data show CDR1 as LGHDT and CDR2 as YNNKEL (reference sequence). Trimming removed 6 bases at V and 6 bases at J, with 20 bases between. This CDR3 has 15 residues. Regarding this clonotype: The antigen remains unidentified.

In addition, the sample was reused for a study of T cells of mothers and their children.

The clonotype was recovered from a boy between 2 and 10 years old in good health. The chain has TRBV3-1 and TRBJ1-1, with D possibly matching TRBD1 (5 bases). The source material was blood. CDR3 sequence (DNA): TGTGCCAGCAGTCCGGGCGTACAGGCACGCGCTGAAGCTTTCTTT. Its protein product is CASSPGVQARAEAFF.